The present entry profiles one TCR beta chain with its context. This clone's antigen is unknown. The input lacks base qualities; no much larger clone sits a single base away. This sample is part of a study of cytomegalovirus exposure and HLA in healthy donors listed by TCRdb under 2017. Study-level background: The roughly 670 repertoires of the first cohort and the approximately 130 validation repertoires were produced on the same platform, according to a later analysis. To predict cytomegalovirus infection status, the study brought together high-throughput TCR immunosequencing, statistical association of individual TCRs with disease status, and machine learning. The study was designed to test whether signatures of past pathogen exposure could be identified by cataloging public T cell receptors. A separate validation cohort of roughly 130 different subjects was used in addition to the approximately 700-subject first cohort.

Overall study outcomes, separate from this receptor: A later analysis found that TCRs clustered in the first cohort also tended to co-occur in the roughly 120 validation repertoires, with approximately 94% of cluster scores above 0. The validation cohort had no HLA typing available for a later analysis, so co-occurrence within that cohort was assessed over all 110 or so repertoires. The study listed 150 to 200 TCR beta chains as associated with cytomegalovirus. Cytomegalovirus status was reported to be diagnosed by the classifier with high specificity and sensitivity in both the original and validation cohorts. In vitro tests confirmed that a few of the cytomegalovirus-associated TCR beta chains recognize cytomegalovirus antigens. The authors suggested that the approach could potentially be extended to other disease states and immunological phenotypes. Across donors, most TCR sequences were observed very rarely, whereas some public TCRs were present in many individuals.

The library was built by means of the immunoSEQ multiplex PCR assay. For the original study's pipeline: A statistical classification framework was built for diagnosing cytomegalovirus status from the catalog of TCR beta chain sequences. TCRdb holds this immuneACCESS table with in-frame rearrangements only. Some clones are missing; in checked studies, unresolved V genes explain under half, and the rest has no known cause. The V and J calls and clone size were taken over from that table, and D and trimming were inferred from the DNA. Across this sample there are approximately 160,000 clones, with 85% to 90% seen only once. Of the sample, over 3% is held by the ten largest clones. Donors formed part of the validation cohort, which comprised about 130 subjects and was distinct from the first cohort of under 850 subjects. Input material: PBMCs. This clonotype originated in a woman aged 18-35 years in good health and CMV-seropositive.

DNA sequence: TGCGCCAGCAGCTTACGACCCATCCTAGCGGGAGGGAGTGAGGCCCAGTACTTC. Translation gives CASSLRPILAGGSEAQYF. The chain was built from TRBV5-1 and TRBJ2-5; the central 12 bases match TRBD2. Sequences SGHRS (CDR1) and YFSETQ (CDR2) are obtained from the germline V gene. Trimmed from V: 2 bases; trimmed from J: 9 bases; junction bases lacking a gene match: 17. The CDR3 contains 18 residues, cysteine and phenylalanine counted. Only the CDR3 region is kept as DNA, spanning 54 bases read in frame from base 1.